Each of the 25 T cell receptor beta chains below was sequenced from the same sample in a study of siplizumab effects on memory and regulatory T cells. The table came from immunoSEQ multiplex PCR; TCRdb's copy has only in-frame clones and leaves some out. The sample consists of 100,000 to 120,000 clones, approximately 92% of them appearing once. The specimen was CD4+ T cells sorted from blood. All receptors derive from a human donor in good health.

V is TRBV7-9 and J is TRBJ2-5, with D possibly being TRBD1 or TRBD2 (5 bases each). V was pared by 5 bases and J by 2 bases, with 15 bases between. Germline CDR1 reads SEHNR; CDR2 reads FQNEAQ (reference sequence). CDR3 length: 15 residues. DNA of the CDR3: TGTGCCAGCAGCGCCGGGACCACGAAGCAAGAGACCCAGTACTTC. Amino acid sequence: CASSAGTTKQETQYF.

The rearrangement uses TRBV7-2 and TRBJ2-5, with D possibly TRBD2 on 5 matching bases. V lost 7 bases and J 4 bases, leaving 13 bases between the germline ends. The CDR3 is 13 residues long. Germline CDR1 is SGHTA and CDR2 is FQGNSA. CDR3 amino acids: CASTAGMGETQYF. CDR3 DNA: TGTGCCAGCACCGCGGGCATGGGAGAGACCCAGTACTTC.

This chain links TRBV4-1 with TRBJ2-2, with 8 bases fitting TRBD1. Germline CDR1 and CDR2: MGHRA and YSYEKL. The CDR3 sequence is 16 residues long. V trimming: 0 bases; J trimming: 7 bases; junction bases outside the gene matches: 7. CDR3 region: CASSQERTGFGGELFF. The CDR3 nucleotides read TGCGCCAGCAGCCAAGAACGGACAGGGTTCGGCGGGGAGCTGTTTTTT.

The rearrangement joins TRBV18 to TRBJ1-3; 7 nucleotides agree with TRBD1. The germline V gene encodes CDR1 KGHSH and CDR2 LQKENI. V was pared by 1 base and J by 0 bases, with 6 bases of the junction left unmatched. The CDR3 runs 17 residues. The CDR3 DNA sequence: TGTGCCAGCTCACCACTTCACGGGGACAGCTCTGGAAACACCATATATTTT. Translating it yields CASSPLHGDSSGNTIYF.

The count of this clone is one. J is TRBJ2-7 and V is TRBV6-1; 9 bases fit TRBD2. CDR1 is MNHNS and CDR2 is SASEGT in the germline V gene. V was pared by 2 bases and J by 4 bases, with 18 bases of the junction left unmatched. The CDR3 is 19 amino acids. The CDR3, as DNA: TGTGCCAGCAGTGAATTTATGAAGCGGGGGGATTACCCGACTTACGAGCAGTACTTC. Protein sequence: CASSEFMKRGDYPTYEQYF.

V usage is TRBV18 and J usage is TRBJ1-5, with unresolved D. The CDR3 spans 14 residues. Germline-derived CDR1 and CDR2 are KGHSH and LQKENI. The V and J ends lost 3 bases and 3 bases respectively, with 9 bases between them. The CDR3 reads CASSPAGNNQPQHF. In DNA, the CDR3 is TGTGCCAGCTCACCGGCCGGAAACAATCAGCCCCAGCATTTT.

The V call is TRBV9, the J call TRBJ2-1, with D maybe TRBD1 (6 bases). There are 12 residues in the CDR3. V was cut by 3 bases and J by 10 bases, with 11 bases left in between. Germline V CDR1 and CDR2: SGDLS, YYNGEE. The CDR3 nucleotides read TGTGCCAGCAGCGCACAGGGTCGAGAGCAGTTCTTC. This sequence encodes CASSAQGREQFF.

This chain joins TRBV7-2 and TRBJ2-5, with TRBD2 matching 9 bases. The trim removed 3 bases at V and 1 base at J, leaving 3 bases unmatched. Germline V lookup: CDR1 SGHTA, CDR2 FQGNSA. This CDR3 is 15 amino acids long. Here the CDR3 DNA reads TGTGCCAGCAGCTTGCAGCGGGGGGTCCAAGAGACCCAGTACTTC. Translating gives CASSLQRGVQETQYF. Filled out from reference TRBV7-2 and TRBJ2-5, the complete variable domain reads GAGVSQSPSNKVTEKGKDVELRCDPISGHTALYWYRQSLGQGLEFLIYFQGNSAPDKSGLPSDRFSAERTGGSVSTLTIQRTQQEDSAVYLCASSLQRGVQETQYFGPGTRLLVL.

The V and J genes are TRBV30 and TRBJ1-5; 7 bases fit TRBD1. The germline V gene encodes CDR1 GTSNPN and CDR2 SVGIG (reference sequence). J gave up 3 bases and V 0 bases, and 5 bases lay outside the gene matches. The CDR3 runs 15 residues. The DNA of the CDR3 is TGTGCCTGGAGTGTACAGGGGCGGAACAATCAGCCCCAGCATTTT. Translation gives CAWSVQGRNNQPQHF.

The CDR3: CASSQPGAVLEQYF. Here the CDR3 DNA reads TGCGCCAGCAGCCAACCGGGTGCCGTCCTCGAGCAGTACTTC. The rearrangement joins TRBV4-1 to TRBJ2-7; no clear D gene. The CDR3 runs 14 residues. The V end was cut by 2 bases, the J end by 6 bases, with 14 bases between. The germline V gene encodes CDR1 MGHRA and CDR2 YSYEKL.

This chain connects TRBV10-3 to TRBJ1-2; the D gene is possibly TRBD1 (5 bases). The CDR3 consists of 15 residues. Trimming took 4 bases from V and 2 from J, leaving 14 bases between them. CDR1 ENHRY and CDR2 SYGVKD come from the germline V gene. The CDR3 reads CAISGDPEGNYGYTF. CDR3 in DNA: TGTGCCATCAGTGGCGACCCGGAGGGGAACTATGGCTACACCTTC.

This chain's CDR3 is CASSFLSGSNEKLFF. Here the CDR3 DNA reads TGCGCCAGCAGCTTTTTGTCCGGGTCTAATGAAAAACTGTTTTTT. J is TRBJ1-4 and V is TRBV5-1; D gene uncertain. Germline V gene data show CDR1 as SGHRS and CDR2 as YFSETQ. This CDR3 comprises 15 residues. V dropped 2 bases and J dropped 3 bases, with 11 bases sitting between them.

This clone was seen ten or more times. DNA of the CDR3: TGTGCCAGTAGCGACAGGGCTTCTGGAAACACCATATATTTT. Translating gives CASSDRASGNTIYF. V and J are TRBV19 and TRBJ1-3; 7 bases align to TRBD1. CDR1 is LNHDA, CDR2 SQIVND, per germline (reference sequence). Trimming took 6 bases from V and 1 from J; bases not matched to a gene: 3. CDR3 length: 14 amino acids.

J is TRBJ1-1 and V is TRBV2, with D unclear. V lost 9 bases and J 1 base, leaving 12 bases between the germline ends. This CDR3 has 13 amino acids. CDR1 and CDR2 (germline): SNHLY, FYNNEI. In DNA, the CDR3 is TGTGCCAGATCAGAGGGCAGGAACACTGAAGCTTTCTTT. Protein product: CARSEGRNTEAFF. The full variable domain, completed using reference TRBV2 and TRBJ1-1, is EPEVTQTPSHQVTQMGQEVILRCVPISNHLYFYWYRQILGQKVEFLVSFYNNEISEKSEIFDDQFSVERPDGSNFTLKIRSTKLEDSAMYFCARSEGRNTEAFFGQGTRLTVV.

This chain connects TRBV18 to TRBJ2-7; D is perhaps TRBD2 (7 bases). Germline CDR1 reads KGHSH; CDR2 reads LQKENI. The CDR3 loop spans 15 amino acids. The V end lost 3 bases, the J end lost 3 bases, and 15 bases lay between the germline ends. The CDR3 reads CASSPASGGVYEQYF. The DNA of the CDR3 is TGTGCCAGCTCACCGGCTTCGGGGGGCGTCTACGAGCAGTACTTC.

V is TRBV5-4 and J is TRBJ2-1; 8 nucleotides agree with TRBD2. The CDR3 runs to 15 residues. V was pared by 4 bases and J by 2 bases, with 5 bases of the junction left unmatched. Per the germline V gene, CDR1 is SGHNT and CDR2 is YYREEE (reference sequence). CDR3 coding DNA: TGTGCCAGCAGCCAGGAGACTAGCGCCTACAATGAGCAGTTCTTC. As protein: CASSQETSAYNEQFF.

This chain joins TRBV6-1 and TRBJ1-2; D is undetermined. Germline V gene data show CDR1 as MNHNS and CDR2 as SASEGT. The CDR3 sequence is 12 residues long. V lost 2 bases and J lost 8, with 9 bases in between. CDR3 sequence (DNA): TGTGCCAGCAGTGAATACGGATTGGGCTACACCTTC. Translated, it gives CASSEYGLGYTF.

The CDR3, as DNA: TGTGCCACCAGCAGAAGGGGCGAGCCCCAGCATTTT. Encoded protein: CATSRRGEPQHF. J is TRBJ1-5 and V is TRBV15, with TRBD1 as a possible D gene (5 bases). The CDR3 is 12 amino acids. The germline V gene encodes CDR1 LNHNV and CDR2 YYDKDF (reference sequence). The germline V and J ends were trimmed by 2 bases and 8 bases, with 7 bases remaining between them.

This chain uses TRBV5-1 with TRBJ1-2; D ambiguous. Trimming removed 0 bases at V and 1 base at J, with 10 bases between. CDR1 is SGHRS, CDR2 YFSETQ, per germline. The CDR3 loop spans 15 amino acids. The CDR3 sequence is CASSLEFSGNYGYTF. The CDR3 bases are TGCGCCAGCAGCTTGGAATTTTCTGGTAACTATGGCTACACCTTC.

The chain links TRBV5-4 to TRBJ2-5; 8 positions match TRBD2. V gave up 0 bases and J gave up 4 bases; unmatched junction bases: 5. CDR3 size: 15 residues. From germline, CDR1 is SGHNT and CDR2 YYREEE (reference sequence). The CDR3 sequence: CASSLESGSGETQYF. The DNA for the CDR3 is TGTGCCAGCAGCTTGGAGAGCGGGAGTGGAGAGACCCAGTACTTC. Together with reference TRBV5-4 and TRBJ2-5, the CDR3 gives the full variable domain: ETGVTQSPTHLIKTRGQQVTLRCSSQSGHNTVSWYQQALGQGPQFIFQYYREEENGRGNFPPRFSGLQFPNYSSELNVNALELDDSALYLCASSLESGSGETQYFGPGTRLLVL.

The chain uses TRBV6-5 and TRBJ2-6; tentatively, D is TRBD1 or TRBD2 (5 bases each). The CDR3 consists of 14 residues. Germline V gene sequence: CDR1 MNHEY, CDR2 SVGAGI. The V gene lost 5 bases and the J gene lost 5 bases, with 10 bases spanning the gap. Here the CDR3 reads CASSRGVRANVLTF. The CDR3 DNA follows: TGTGCCAGCAGTCGGGGCGTTAGGGCCAACGTCCTGACTTTC.

The V gene is TRBV6-1, the J gene TRBJ2-7, with D possibly being TRBD2 (5 bases). Trimming took 4 bases from V and 2 from J, leaving 9 bases between them. Germline-derived CDR1 and CDR2 are MNHNS and SASEGT. CDR3 size: 13 residues. The CDR3 reads CASSAGFTYEQYF. The DNA of the CDR3 is TGTGCCAGCAGTGCGGGATTTACCTACGAGCAGTACTTC.

Comments on this clone: Other DNA sequences in this specimen translate into the identical CDR3. V gene TRBV15 combines with J gene TRBJ2-5, with D unresolved. Germline V gene data show CDR1 as LNHNV and CDR2 as YYDKDF (reference sequence). The CDR3 has 12 amino acids. Trimming shortened V by 0 bases and J by 5 bases, and 4 bases separated the two germline ends. In DNA form, the CDR3 reads TGTGCCACCAGCAGAGATCAGGAGACCCAGTACTTC. It codes for CATSRDQETQYF.

The genes are TRBV19 and TRBJ2-2; D is undetermined. The V gene lost 6 bases and the J gene lost 1 base, with 9 bases spanning the gap. Germline lookup yields CDR1 LNHDA and CDR2 SQIVND (reference sequence). The CDR3 runs to 14 residues. CDR3: CASRIRQNTGELFF. Written as DNA, the CDR3 is TGTGCCAGTAGGATCAGACAGAACACCGGGGAGCTGTTTTTT. The full variable domain, in which reference TRBV19 and TRBJ2-2 provide the parts outside the CDR3, is DGGITQSPKYLFRKEGQNVTLSCEQNLNHDAMYWYRQDPGQGLRLIYYSQIVNDFQKGDIAEGYSVSREKKESFPLTVTSAQKNPTAFYLCASRIRQNTGELFFGEGSRLTVL.

The V gene is TRBV9, the J gene TRBJ1-5; TRBD1 matches 9 bases. The germline gives CDR1 SGDLS, CDR2 YYNGEE. The CDR3 is 14 residues long. V shed 7 bases, J shed 6 bases, and the junction held 8 bases outside the gene matches. CDR3 nucleotides: TGTGCCAGCGCACCGGGACAGGGTGGTCAGCCCCAGCATTTT. Its translation: CASAPGQGGQPQHF.